The T cell receptor beta chain under discussion was sequenced for a study of cytomegalovirus exposure and HLA in healthy donors. Study details: The 120 validation repertoires, a later analysis reported, used the same platform as the approximately 730 repertoires from the first cohort.

Comments on this clone: What it binds is not known.

Study results and limitations: Among TCR beta chains, those listed as cytomegalovirus-associated numbered over 150.

Germline lookup yields CDR1 MDHEN and CDR2 SYDVKM. The CDR3 contains 14 residues. Trimming removed 4 bases from V and 0 bases from J; junction bases left unmatched: 2. Clones were read by immunoSEQ multiplex PCR, and TCRdb kept only the in-frame ones, dropping some. This sample has 250,000 to 350,000 clones, with approximately 88% found just once. The receptor was derived from a man aged 25-40 years in good health and CMV-seronegative. This chain joins TRBV28 and TRBJ1-1, with 7 bases that match TRBD1. The sequencing sample was made of PBMCs. DNA for the CDR3: TGTGCCAGCAGTTCGACAGGGATGAACACTGAAGCTTTCTTT. Translated, it gives CASSSTGMNTEAFF.